Listed below are T cell receptor beta chains from one sample, sequenced in a study of blood T cells in healthy people across ages. A single record per CDR3 protein comes from TCRdb applying MiXCR to the 5' RACE reads. This table holds 1.8 million or so distinct CDR3 sequences, about two fifths found once. Sequencing was done on a sample of blood. These receptors were obtained from a human donor in good health. The CDR3 runs from the conserved cysteine through the conserved F or W. D genes are given only for firm matches. Size is stated for part of the rows, as once, few or many counts, or as a class when the clone is expanded.

>TRBV20-1|TRBJ1-1|few|NA
CSAVNSDCTEAFF
TGCAGTGCTGTAAATTCGGACTGCACTGAAGCTTTCTTT
>TRBV12-3/TRBV12-4|TRBJ2-1|NA|NA
CASSLPQGNNEQFF
TGTGCCAGCAGTTTACCCCAGGGGAACAATGAGCAGTTCTTC
>TRBV9|TRBJ2-3|once|TRBD2
CASSVVSGGRTDTQYF
TGTGCCAGCAGCGTAGTGAGCGGGGGCCGCACAGATACGCAGTATTTT
>TRBV7-2|TRBJ1-2|NA|NA
CASSLREYRRFGYTF
TGTGCCAGCAGCTTAAGGGAGTACAGGAGGTTTGGCTACACCTTC
>TRBV14|TRBJ2-3|NA|NA
CASSQIPGVLDTDTQYF
TGTGCCAGCAGCCAAATACCCGGGGTGTTGGACACAGATACGCAGTATTTT
>TRBV29-1|TRBJ1-2|few|NA
CSVRGGDYGYTF
TGCAGCGTTCGTGGGGGGGACTATGGCTACACCTTC
>TRBV29-1|TRBJ1-2|few|TRBD1
CSVDARGYGYTF
TGCAGCGTGGATGCCAGGGGGTATGGCTACACCTTC
>TRBV13|TRBJ1-2|few|TRBD1
CASSFGQGSDGYTF
TGTGCCAGCAGTTTCGGACAGGGCTCGGATGGCTACACCTTC
>TRBV7-9|TRBJ1-2|many|NA
CASSFGEGGGYTF
TGTGCCAGCAGCTTCGGCGAGGGGGGCGGCTACACCTTC
>TRBV5-1|TRBJ1-1|NA|NA
CASSLGWGQNTEAFF
TGCGCCAGCAGCTTGGGCTGGGGGCAAAACACTGAAGCTTTCTTT
>TRBV24-1|TRBJ2-1|NA|NA
CATSEWGLTYNEQFF
TGTGCCACCAGTGAGTGGGGACTCACTTACAATGAGCAGTTCTTC
>TRBV28|TRBJ1-1|NA|NA
CASSFKVGTEAFF
TGTGCCAGCAGTTTTAAAGTGGGCACTGAAGCTTTCTTT